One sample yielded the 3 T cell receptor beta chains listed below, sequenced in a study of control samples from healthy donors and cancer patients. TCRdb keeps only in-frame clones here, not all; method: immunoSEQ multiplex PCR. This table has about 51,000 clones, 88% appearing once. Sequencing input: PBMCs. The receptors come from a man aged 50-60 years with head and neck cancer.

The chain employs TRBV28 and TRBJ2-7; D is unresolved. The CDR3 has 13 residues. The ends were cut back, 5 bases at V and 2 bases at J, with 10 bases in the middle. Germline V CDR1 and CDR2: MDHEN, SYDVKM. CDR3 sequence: CASSQLDTYEQYF. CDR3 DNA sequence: TGTGCCAGCAGTCAGCTTGATACCTACGAGCAGTACTTC. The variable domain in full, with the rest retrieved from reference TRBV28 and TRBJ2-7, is DVKVTQSSRYLVKRTGEKVFLECVQDMDHENMFWYRQDPGLGLRLIYFSYDVKMKEKGDIPEGYSVSREKKERFSLILESASTNQTSMYLCASSQLDTYEQYFGPGTRLTVT.

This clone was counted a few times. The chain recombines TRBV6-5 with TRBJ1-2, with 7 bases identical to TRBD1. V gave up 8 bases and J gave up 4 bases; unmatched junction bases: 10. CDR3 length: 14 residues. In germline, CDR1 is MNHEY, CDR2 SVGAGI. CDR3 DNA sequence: TGTGCCAGCCAATTCGGGGACAGCGTCTATGGCTACACCTTC. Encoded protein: CASQFGDSVYGYTF.

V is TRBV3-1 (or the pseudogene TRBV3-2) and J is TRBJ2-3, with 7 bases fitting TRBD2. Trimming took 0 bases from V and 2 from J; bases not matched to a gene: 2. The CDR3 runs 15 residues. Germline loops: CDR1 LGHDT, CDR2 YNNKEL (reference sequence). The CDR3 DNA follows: TGTGCCAGCAGCCAAGAAGGGAGGGTCACAGATACGCAGTATTTT. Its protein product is CASSQEGRVTDTQYF.